Here is one T cell receptor beta chain with its context. Study processing details: The assay estimated nucleated cells by amplifying reference gene primers. The data were produced by immunoSEQ multiplex PCR, yet TCRdb's version contains in-frame clones alone and is incomplete. The V and J calls and clone size come from that table; D and trimming were worked out from the DNA. The table shows 120,000 to 150,000 clones, with approximately 85% occurring only once. Trimming removed 1 base at V and 6 bases at J, with 9 bases between. CDR3 length: 14 residues. Germline CDR1 is SGHVS and CDR2 is FNYEAQ. The source of the sample is a study of blood T cell repertoires in COVID-19. At the level of the study: COVID-19 samples collected from the United States, Italy and Spain covered acute and convalescent phases.

Material for sequencing was peripheral blood. The V gene is TRBV7-6, the J gene TRBJ1-4, with D tentatively TRBD1 (6 bases). The TCR comes from a woman aged 55 to 70 with COVID-19, enrolled during active disease. CDR3 DNA: TGTGCCAGCAGCTTAGACAGGGTCTATGAAAAACTGTTTTTT. This sequence encodes CASSLDRVYEKLFF.